The source of this T cell receptor beta chain is a study of CD8+ T cells in alopecia areata. After isolation, RNA underwent reverse transcription to generate cDNA as the sequencing template. Libraries were prepared by immunoSEQ multiplex PCR; TCRdb keeps only in-frame clonotypes and omits some of them. Found here are 100,000 to 150,000 clones, approximately 49% of them singletons; the top ten hold roughly 20%. The CDR3 contains 14 residues. The V end was cut by 3 bases, the J end by 4 bases, with 11 bases between. Germline CDR1 reads MNHNS; CDR2 reads SASEGT. This chain links TRBV6-1 with TRBJ2-3; no reliable D call. Sequenced material: CD8+ T cells sorted from blood, taken at week 0. This TCR derives from a human donor with alopecia areata. The CDR3 DNA is TGTGCCAGCAGTGAGGGCCGGGCTTCAGATACGCAGTATTTT. It specifies CASSEGRASDTQYF.